These T cell receptor beta chains were read from a single sample in a study of T-cell reconstitution after alpha-beta-depleted transplantation in children. TCRdb itself ran the PCR reads through MiXCR, one entry per CDR3 protein. Among about 210,000 distinct CDR3 sequences, roughly 15% were seen once, and the ten largest hold 35% to 50%. Sequenced here: PBMCs, mostly from graft donor cells, sampled 360 days after TCRalphabeta/CD19-depleted stem cell transplant. Source of these receptors: a male patient aged 2-10 years who had a stem cell transplant for acute lymphoblastic leukemia, so the T cells may come from the graft donor. The CDR3 runs from the conserved cysteine through the conserved F or W. Each record gives: J gene, D gene, V gene, clone size, CDR3 DNA, CDR3 protein. A D gene is named only where the DNA matches it firmly. Only part of the rows carry a size: once, few, many, or a class if the clone is expanded.

>TRBJ2-1|.|TRBV7-7|many
TGTGCCAGCAGCTTAGAGACTTACAATGAGCAGTTCTTC
CASSLETYNEQFF
>TRBJ2-2|.|TRBV7-7|.
TGTGCCAGCAGCCCCCCGTCTATGGGATGGGGGGGCAGCACCGGGGAGCTGTTTTTT
CASSPPSMGWGGSTGELFF
>TRBJ2-4|.|TRBV20-1|.
TGCAGTGCTAGAGATACGGCGGCAGCCAAAAACATTCAGTACTTC
CSARDTAAAKNIQYF
>TRBJ2-6|.|TRBV2|many
TGTGCCAGCAGTGAAGAGGGTGCTGGGGCCAACGTCCTGACTTTC
CASSEEGAGANVLTF
>TRBJ2-7|.|TRBV5-5|.
TGTGCCAGCAGCTTTGTATTTTACGAGCAGTACTTC
CASSFVFYEQYF
>TRBJ2-7|TRBD2|TRBV28|few
TGTGCCAGCAGCTCAGCGGGGGGGCCCCCTAAGTACGAGCAGTACTTC
CASSSAGGPPKYEQYF
>TRBJ2-5|.|TRBV5-1|many
TGCGCCAGCAGCGCACGGGAGCGGTCCCTTGTGTACCAAGAGACCCAGTACTTC
CASSARERSLVYQETQYF
>TRBJ1-1|.|TRBV7-8|.
TGTGCCAGCAGCCCCCGGGGGGGGGCGGGAACTGAACCTTTCTTT
CASSPRGGAGTEPFF
>TRBJ2-2|.|TRBV20-1|.
TGCAGTGCTGGGGCCGGGACATTCACCGGGGAGCTGTTTTTT
CSAGAGTFTGELFF
>TRBJ2-3|.|TRBV15|few
TGTGCCACCAGCAGAGATCTGCTTTCAGATACGCAGTATTTT
CATSRDLLSDTQYF
>TRBJ2-5|.|TRBV7-2|.
TGTGCCAGCAGCCCGAACAGGAGACAAGAGACCCAGTACTTC
CASSPNRRQETQYF
>TRBJ1-2|.|TRBV7-9|few
TGTGCCAGCAGCTTACGAAACAGGGTGATTAACTATGGCTACACCTTC
CASSLRNRVINYGYTF
>TRBJ2-3|TRBD1|TRBV24-1|few
TGTGCCACCAGTGAGACGACAGGGACAGATACGCAGTATTTT
CATSETTGTDTQYF
>TRBJ2-2|.|TRBV11-2|once
TGTGCCAGTAGACAGGCACTCACCGGGGAGCTGTTTTTT
CASRQALTGELFF
>TRBJ1-5|TRBD1|TRBV27|.
TGTGCCAGCAGTCCAGGGACAGGGGGGAATTATCAGCCCCAGCATTTT
CASSPGTGGNYQPQHF
>TRBJ1-2|TRBD1|TRBV12-3/TRBV12-4|.
TGTGCCAGCAGTTCGTCCCGGGACAGGGTTGGGGCCTATGGCTACACCTTC
CASSSSRDRVGAYGYTF
>TRBJ1-4|.|TRBV5-8|.
TGTGCCAGCAGCTTTGTGCAGGTCCGGGAAAAACTGTTTTTT
CASSFVQVREKLFF
>TRBJ1-6|.|TRBV7-2|.
TGTGCCAGCAGGCCGGGAGTTACGAATTCACCCCTCCACTTT
CASRPGVTNSPLHF
>TRBJ2-1|.|TRBV12-3/TRBV12-4|.
TGTGCCAGCAGTTTTTTACGATACAATGAGCAGTTCTTC
CASSFLRYNEQFF
>TRBJ1-4|TRBD1|TRBV5-5|.
TGTGCCAGCAGCGTAAGACAGGGGTACGAAAAACTGTTTTTT
CASSVRQGYEKLFF
>TRBJ1-1|TRBD1|TRBV5-1|.
TGCGCCAGCAGCCCGGGAGGGGGCGAAGCTTTCTTT
CASSPGGGEAFF
>TRBJ1-4|.|TRBV5-1|few
TGCGCCAGCAGCTTGAGTAACGATAATGAAAAACTGTTTTTT
CASSLSNDNEKLFF
>TRBJ2-4|.|TRBV11-2|.
TGTGCCAGCAGCTTAAATGATGTCAGGCGGTCCGGGGCCAAAAACATTCAGTACTTC
CASSLNDVRRSGAKNIQYF
>TRBJ1-6|.|TRBV3-1|few
TGTGCCAGCAGCCAAGATCGGAGGGGTCCGAATTCACCCCTCCACTTT
CASSQDRRGPNSPLHF
>TRBJ2-7|.|TRBV6-5|.
TGTGCCAGCACCACTCCGCTGGTGTCAAGGCAGTACTTC
CASTTPLVSRQYF
>TRBJ2-3|.|TRBV6-1|.
TGTGCCAGCAGCCAGGGCGGATCTAGCACAGATACGCAGTATTTT
CASSQGGSSTDTQYF
>TRBJ1-4|.|TRBV20-1|.
TGCAGTGTTCACTTCGGACATTCTAATGAAAAACTGTTTTTT
CSVHFGHSNEKLFF
>TRBJ1-5|TRBD1|TRBV12-3/TRBV12-4|.
TGTGCCAGCAGAGCCTCCCGGGACAGGGGGAGGTTGGGCAATCAGCCCCAGCATTTT
CASRASRDRGRLGNQPQHF
>TRBJ1-3|.|TRBV7-9|.
TGTGCCACCACGGGGGGATCGTCTGGAAACACCATATATTTT
CATTGGSSGNTIYF
>TRBJ1-5|TRBD1|TRBV4-2|.
TGTGCCAGCAGCGAGGGGACAGGGGGAACCCTGTGGGGCAATCAGCCCCAGCATTTT
CASSEGTGGTLWGNQPQHF
>TRBJ2-3|.|TRBV7-2|.
TGTGCCAGCAGCTTAGACCCAATGAGGGATACGCAGTATTTT
CASSLDPMRDTQYF
>TRBJ1-2|TRBD1|TRBV5-1|few
TGCGCCAGCAGACCGGGACAGGGAGGCCATGGCTACACCTTC
CASRPGQGGHGYTF
>TRBJ2-7|TRBD2|TRBV7-8|.
TGTGCCAGCAGCTTAGGAGCGGGGGAAAGGCAGTACTTC
CASSLGAGERQYF
>TRBJ2-2|.|TRBV30|.
TGTGCCTGGGACCTACGGGGACGTCACACCGGGGAGCTGTTTTTT
CAWDLRGRHTGELFF
>TRBJ2-2|.|TRBV9|few
TGTGCCAGCAGCAAACAGGGTCGCGCCGGGGAGCTGTTTTTT
CASSKQGRAGELFF
>TRBJ2-7|TRBD1|TRBV7-6|.
TGTGCCAGCAGCTTAGCCATGAGAGGGGGCCTCTCCTACGAGCAGTACTTC
CASSLAMRGGLSYEQYF
>TRBJ2-3|.|TRBV7-9|.
TGTGCCAGCAGCTTTGGGACTAGCACAGATACGCAGTATTTT
CASSFGTSTDTQYF
>TRBJ2-5|TRBD2|TRBV7-2|.
TGTGCCAGCAGCTTTAGCGGGGGGGAAGAGACCCAGTACTTC
CASSFSGGEETQYF
>TRBJ1-5|.|TRBV28|few
TGTGCCAGCAGTTTACCGGGAGGTCAAGATTTT
CASSLPGGQDF
>TRBJ2-5|.|TRBV9|.
TGTGCCAGCAGCGGGAGGGCGGGGTCTTACCAAGAGACCCAGTACTTC
CASSGRAGSYQETQYF
>TRBJ2-5|TRBD2|TRBV3-1|few
TGTGCCAGCAGCCAAGAGGGTCGGCTAGCGGGACAAGAGACCCAGTACTTC
CASSQEGRLAGQETQYF
>TRBJ2-3|TRBD2|TRBV19|.
TGTGCCAGTAAGGGGGACTGGCGGGAGGTCACAGATACGCAGTATTTT
CASKGDWREVTDTQYF
>TRBJ2-2|TRBD2|TRBV6-2/TRBV6-3|.
TGTGCCAGCAGTCCTCGACTAGCGGGGCTCACCGGGGAGCTGTTTTTT
CASSPRLAGLTGELFF
>TRBJ2-1|.|TRBV12-3/TRBV12-4|.
TGTGCCAGCAGCGGGGCCGCCAGCTCCTACAATGAGCAGTTCTTC
CASSGAASSYNEQFF
>TRBJ2-7|.|TRBV7-6|.
TGTGCCAGCAGCCCGGTCACCGGACAGACCTACGAGCAGTACTTC
CASSPVTGQTYEQYF
>TRBJ2-2|TRBD2|TRBV9|.
TGTGCCAGCGGTCGTCCCCCCGACCTGAAGCCTACGAGCGGGGCCGGGGAGCTGTTTTTT
CASGRPPDLKPTSGAGELFF
>TRBJ1-5|.|TRBV6-2/TRBV6-3|.
TGTGCCAGCACCATGAGGGGAGAGCCCCAGCATTTT
CASTMRGEPQHF
>TRBJ2-5|.|TRBV20-1|many
TGCAGTGCTATGGGGTGGAGGGTTAGAGAGACCCAGTACTTC
CSAMGWRVRETQYF
>TRBJ1-1|.|TRBV29-1|.
TGCAGCGTTGAAAAGGTCTTGGGCACTGAAGCTTTCTTT
CSVEKVLGTEAFF
>TRBJ2-1|.|TRBV10-3|.
TGTGCCATCAGTGAGGGATTTACAGTCCCCAGTGAGCAGTTCTTC
CAISEGFTVPSEQFF
>TRBJ2-1|TRBD1|TRBV28|many
TGTGCCAGCCGAACCCCTGGACAGGGATTTTACAATGAGCAGTTCTTC
CASRTPGQGFYNEQFF
>TRBJ2-5|.|TRBV4-3|.
TGCGCCAGCAGCCAAGACCTAGGGCGAGAGACCCAGTACTTC
CASSQDLGRETQYF
>TRBJ2-3|.|TRBV29-1|.
TGCAGCGTTGAAGTCTTCGGCAGGGGCGCAGATACGCAGTATTTT
CSVEVFGRGADTQYF
>TRBJ2-2|TRBD1|TRBV7-2|many
TGTGCCAGCAGCAACCGACAGGGGGCGGGCGGGGAGCTGTTTTTT
CASSNRQGAGGELFF
>TRBJ2-3|.|TRBV5-6|.
TGTGCCAGCAGCCGGACTCCCCACACATTTGATACGCAGTATTTT
CASSRTPHTFDTQYF
>TRBJ2-1|.|TRBV7-2|many
TGTGCCAGCAGCTTACGGGACTGGGACAAAAATGAGCAGTTCTTC
CASSLRDWDKNEQFF
>TRBJ2-2|.|TRBV3-1|.
TGTGCCAGCAGCCAAGTAGCTGCAGGCACCGGGGAGCTGTTTTTT
CASSQVAAGTGELFF
>TRBJ1-1|.|TRBV2|few
TGTGCCAGCAGTCCCAGACAGAGGGACGCTTTCTTT
CASSPRQRDAFF
>TRBJ1-6|TRBD1|TRBV7-9|many
TGTGCCAGCAGAACTCCGACAGGGATAAATTCACCCCTCCACTTT
CASRTPTGINSPLHF